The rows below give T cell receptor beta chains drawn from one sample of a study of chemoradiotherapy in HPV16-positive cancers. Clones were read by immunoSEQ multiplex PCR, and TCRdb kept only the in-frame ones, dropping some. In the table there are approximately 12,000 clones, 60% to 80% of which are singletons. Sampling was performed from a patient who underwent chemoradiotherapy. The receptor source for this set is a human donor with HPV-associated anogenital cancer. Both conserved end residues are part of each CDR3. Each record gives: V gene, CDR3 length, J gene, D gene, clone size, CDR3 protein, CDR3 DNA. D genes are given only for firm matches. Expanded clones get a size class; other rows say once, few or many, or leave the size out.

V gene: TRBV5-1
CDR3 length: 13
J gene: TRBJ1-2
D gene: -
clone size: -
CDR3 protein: CASSPPTMYGYTF
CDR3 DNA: TGCGCCAGCAGCCCCCCGACCATGTATGGCTACACCTTC

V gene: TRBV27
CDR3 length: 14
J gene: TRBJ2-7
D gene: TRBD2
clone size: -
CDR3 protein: CASSLASGRYEQYF
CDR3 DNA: TGTGCCAGCAGTTTAGCTAGCGGGAGATACGAGCAGTACTTC

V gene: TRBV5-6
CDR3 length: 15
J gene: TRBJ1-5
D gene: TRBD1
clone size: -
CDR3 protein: CASSLGSGGNQPQHF
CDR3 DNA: TGTGCCAGCAGCTTGGGGTCAGGGGGGAATCAGCCCCAGCATTTT

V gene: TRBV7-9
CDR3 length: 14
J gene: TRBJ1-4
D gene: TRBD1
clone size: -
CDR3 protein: CASSFAGQGEKLFF
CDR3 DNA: TGTGCCAGCAGCTTTGCAGGACAGGGGGAAAAACTGTTTTTT

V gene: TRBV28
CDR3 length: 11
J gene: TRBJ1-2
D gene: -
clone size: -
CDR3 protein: CASSSGNGYTF
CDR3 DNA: TGTGCCAGCAGTTCAGGGAATGGCTACACCTTC

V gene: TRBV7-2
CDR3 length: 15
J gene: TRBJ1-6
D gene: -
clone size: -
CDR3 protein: CASSSTETYNSPLHF
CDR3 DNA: TGTGCCAGCAGTTCGACCGAGACCTATAATTCACCCCTCCACTTT

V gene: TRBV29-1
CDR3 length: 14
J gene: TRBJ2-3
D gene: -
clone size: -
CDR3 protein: CSVPGLLLTDTQYF
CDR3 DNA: TGCAGCGTTCCCGGACTACTTCTCACAGATACGCAGTATTTT

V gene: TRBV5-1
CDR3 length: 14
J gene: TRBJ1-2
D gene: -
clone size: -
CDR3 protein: CASSSLGRAYGYTF
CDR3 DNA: TGCGCCAGCAGCTCTCTCGGACGGGCCTATGGCTACACCTTC

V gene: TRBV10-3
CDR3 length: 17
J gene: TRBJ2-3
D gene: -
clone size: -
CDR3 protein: CAISESSGQRPTDTQYF
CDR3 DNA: TGTGCCATCAGTGAGTCGTCCGGACAGAGACCCACAGATACGCAGTATTTT

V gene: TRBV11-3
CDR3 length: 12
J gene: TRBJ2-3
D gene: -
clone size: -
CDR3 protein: CASSLDRDTQYF
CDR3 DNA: TGTGCCAGCAGCTTAGATCGGGATACGCAGTATTTT

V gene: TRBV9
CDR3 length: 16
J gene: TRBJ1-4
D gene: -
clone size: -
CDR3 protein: CASSVGTGRLGEKLFF
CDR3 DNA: TGTGCCAGCAGCGTAGGAACAGGACGGTTGGGGGAAAAACTGTTTTTT

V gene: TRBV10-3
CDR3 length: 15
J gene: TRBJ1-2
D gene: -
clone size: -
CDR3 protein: CAISESRGGTGGYTF
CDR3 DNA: TGTGCCATCAGTGAGTCCCGCGGGGGGACGGGAGGCTACACCTTC

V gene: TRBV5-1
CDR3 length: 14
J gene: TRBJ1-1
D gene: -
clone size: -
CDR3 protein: CASSLGGLITEAFF
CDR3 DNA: TGCGCCAGCAGCTTGGGGGGGCTGATCACTGAAGCTTTCTTT

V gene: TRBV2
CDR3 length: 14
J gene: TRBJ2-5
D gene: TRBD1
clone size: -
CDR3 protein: CASSGDRGKETQYF
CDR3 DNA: TGTGCCAGCAGTGGGGACAGGGGGAAAGAGACCCAGTACTTC

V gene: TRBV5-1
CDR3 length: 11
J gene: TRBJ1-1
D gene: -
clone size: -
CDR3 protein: CASSGFYEAFF
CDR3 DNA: TGCGCCAGCAGCGGGTTTTACGAAGCTTTCTTT

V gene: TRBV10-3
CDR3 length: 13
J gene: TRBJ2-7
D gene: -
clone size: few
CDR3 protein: CAIKGDSLNEQYF
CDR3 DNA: TGTGCCATCAAGGGGGACTCCCTCAACGAGCAGTACTTC

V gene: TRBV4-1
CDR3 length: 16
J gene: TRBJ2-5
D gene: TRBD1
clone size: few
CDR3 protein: CASSQDTGASQETQYF
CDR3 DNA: TGCGCCAGCAGCCAAGATACAGGGGCTTCCCAAGAGACCCAGTACTTC

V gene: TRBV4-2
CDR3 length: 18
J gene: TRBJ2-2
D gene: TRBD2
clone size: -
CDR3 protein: CASSQETAGGPGTGELFF
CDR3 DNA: TGTGCCAGCAGCCAAGAGACGGCGGGAGGGCCGGGGACCGGGGAGCTGTTTTTT

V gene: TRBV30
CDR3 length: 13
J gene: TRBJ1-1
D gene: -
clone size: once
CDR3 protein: CAWSGSRNTEAFF
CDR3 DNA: TGTGCCTGGAGTGGCAGCCGAAACACTGAAGCTTTCTTT

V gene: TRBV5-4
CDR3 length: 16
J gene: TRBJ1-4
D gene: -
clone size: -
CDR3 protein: CASSIGLQGTNEKLFF
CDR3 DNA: TGTGCCAGCAGCATTGGATTACAGGGAACTAATGAAAAACTGTTTTTT

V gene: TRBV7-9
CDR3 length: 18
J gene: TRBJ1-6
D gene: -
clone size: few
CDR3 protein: CASSPLLDGTFYNSPLHF
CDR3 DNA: TGTGCCAGCAGCCCATTATTGGACGGGACATTTTATAATTCACCCCTCCACTTT

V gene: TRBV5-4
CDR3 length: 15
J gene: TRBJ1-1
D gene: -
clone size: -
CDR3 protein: CASSGGGRAGTEAFF
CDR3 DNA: TGTGCCAGCAGCGGGGGGGGACGGGCGGGGACTGAAGCTTTCTTT

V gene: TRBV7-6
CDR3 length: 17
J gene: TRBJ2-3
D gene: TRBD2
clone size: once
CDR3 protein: CASSLQKGLAGSDTQYF
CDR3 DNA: TGTGCCAGCAGCTTACAGAAAGGGCTAGCGGGATCAGATACGCAGTATTTT

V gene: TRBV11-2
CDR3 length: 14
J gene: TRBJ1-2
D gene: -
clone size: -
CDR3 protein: CASSPSTLNYGYTF
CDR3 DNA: TGTGCCAGCAGTCCGAGTACCCTCAACTATGGCTACACCTTC

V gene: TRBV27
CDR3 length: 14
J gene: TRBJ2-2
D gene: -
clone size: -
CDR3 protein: CASSFPLNTGELFF
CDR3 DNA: TGTGCCAGCAGTTTTCCCTTGAACACCGGGGAGCTGTTTTTT

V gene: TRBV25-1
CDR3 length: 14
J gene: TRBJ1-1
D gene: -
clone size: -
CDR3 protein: CASSEGGRNTEAFF
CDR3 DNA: TGTGCCAGCAGTGAGGGGGGGAGGAACACTGAAGCTTTCTTT

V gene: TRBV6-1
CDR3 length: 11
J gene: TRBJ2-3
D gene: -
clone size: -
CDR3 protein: CASTLGAMQYF
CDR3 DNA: TGTGCCAGCACCCTGGGAGCAATGCAGTATTTT

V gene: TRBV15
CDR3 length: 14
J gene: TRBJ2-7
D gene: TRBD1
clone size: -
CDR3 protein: CATSRDLTGAEQYF
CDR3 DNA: TGTGCCACCAGCAGAGATCTAACAGGGGCCGAGCAGTACTTC

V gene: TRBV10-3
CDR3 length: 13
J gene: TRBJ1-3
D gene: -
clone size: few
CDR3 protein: CAISPGQRDTIYF
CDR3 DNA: TGTGCCATCAGCCCAGGACAGCGAGACACCATATATTTT

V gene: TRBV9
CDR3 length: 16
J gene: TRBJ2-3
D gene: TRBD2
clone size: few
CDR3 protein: CASSSEVAGGVYTQYF
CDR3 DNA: TGTGCCAGCAGCTCCGAGGTAGCGGGGGGAGTTTATACGCAGTATTTT

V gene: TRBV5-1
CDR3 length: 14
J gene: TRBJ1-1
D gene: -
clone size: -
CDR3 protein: CASSLGLEGTEAFF
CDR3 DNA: TGCGCCAGCAGCTTGGGTTTAGAGGGCACTGAAGCTTTCTTT

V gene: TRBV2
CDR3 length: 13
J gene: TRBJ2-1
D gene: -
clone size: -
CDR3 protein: CASSDGGINEQFF
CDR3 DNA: TGTGCCAGCAGTGATGGGGGGATAAATGAGCAGTTCTTC

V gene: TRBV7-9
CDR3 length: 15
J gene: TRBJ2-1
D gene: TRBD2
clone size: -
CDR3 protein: CASSSRLADHSEQFF
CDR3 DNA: TGTGCCAGCAGCTCCCGCCTAGCGGACCATTCTGAGCAGTTCTTC

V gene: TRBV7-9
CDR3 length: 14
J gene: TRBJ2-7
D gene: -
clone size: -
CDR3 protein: CASSSERVSYEQYF
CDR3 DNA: TGTGCCAGCAGCTCGGAACGGGTCTCCTACGAGCAGTACTTC

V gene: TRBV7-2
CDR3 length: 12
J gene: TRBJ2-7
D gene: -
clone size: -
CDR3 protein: CASSPTGYEQYF
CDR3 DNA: TGTGCCAGCAGCCCTACAGGATACGAGCAGTACTTC

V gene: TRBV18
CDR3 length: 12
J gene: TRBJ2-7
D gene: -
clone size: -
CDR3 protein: CASSPVDYEQYF
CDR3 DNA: TGTGCCAGCTCACCGGTGGACTACGAGCAGTACTTC

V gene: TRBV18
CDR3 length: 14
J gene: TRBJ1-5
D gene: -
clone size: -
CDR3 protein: CASSFGTRYQPQHF
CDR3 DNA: TGTGCCAGCTCGTTCGGGACACGATATCAGCCCCAGCATTTT

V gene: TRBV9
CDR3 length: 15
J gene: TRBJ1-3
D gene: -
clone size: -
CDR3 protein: CASSVGPDSGNTIYF
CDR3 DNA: TGTGCCAGCAGCGTAGGGCCAGACTCTGGAAACACCATATATTTT

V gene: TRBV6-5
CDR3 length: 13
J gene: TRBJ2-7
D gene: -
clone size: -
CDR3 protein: CASSYSLGREQYF
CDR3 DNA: TGTGCCAGCAGTTACTCTCTAGGAAGGGAGCAGTACTTC

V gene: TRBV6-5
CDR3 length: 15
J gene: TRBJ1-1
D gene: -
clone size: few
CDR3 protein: CASSYSGGGLTEAFF
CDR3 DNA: TGTGCCAGCAGTTACTCGGGTGGGGGGCTTACTGAAGCTTTCTTT

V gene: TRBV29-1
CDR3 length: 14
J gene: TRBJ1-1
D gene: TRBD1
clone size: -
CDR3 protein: CSVTTGTGETEAFF
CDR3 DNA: TGCAGCGTTACCACCGGGACAGGGGAGACTGAAGCTTTCTTT

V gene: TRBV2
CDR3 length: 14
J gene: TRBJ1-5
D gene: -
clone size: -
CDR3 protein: CASSKTHSNQPQHF
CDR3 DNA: TGTGCCAGCAGTAAGACACATAGCAATCAGCCCCAGCATTTT

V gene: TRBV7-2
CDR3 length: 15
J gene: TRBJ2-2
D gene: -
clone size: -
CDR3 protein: CASSLRGPNTGELFF
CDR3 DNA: TGTGCCAGCAGCTTAAGGGGCCCGAACACCGGGGAGCTGTTTTTT

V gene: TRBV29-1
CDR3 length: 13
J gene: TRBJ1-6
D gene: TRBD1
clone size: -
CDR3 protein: CSVADRGNSPLHF
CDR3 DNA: TGCAGCGTCGCGGACAGGGGGAATTCACCCCTCCACTTT

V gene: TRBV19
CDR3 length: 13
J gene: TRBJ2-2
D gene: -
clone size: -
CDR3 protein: CASSPLIPGELFF
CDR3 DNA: TGTGCCAGTAGCCCTCTCATTCCCGGGGAGCTGTTTTTT

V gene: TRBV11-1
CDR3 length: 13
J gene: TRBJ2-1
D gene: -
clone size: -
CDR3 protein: CASSLVGEREQFF
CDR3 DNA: TGTGCCAGCAGCTTGGTAGGGGAGCGGGAGCAGTTCTTC

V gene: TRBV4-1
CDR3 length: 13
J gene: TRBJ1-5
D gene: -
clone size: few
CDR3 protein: CASSRGPNQPQHF
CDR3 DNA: TGCGCCAGCAGCCGTGGTCCCAATCAGCCCCAGCATTTT

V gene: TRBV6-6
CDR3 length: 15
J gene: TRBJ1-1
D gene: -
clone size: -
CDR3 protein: CASSYSALANTEAFF
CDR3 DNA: TGTGCCAGCAGTTACTCAGCCCTGGCCAACACTGAAGCTTTCTTT

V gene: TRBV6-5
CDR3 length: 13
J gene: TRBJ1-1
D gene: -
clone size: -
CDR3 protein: CASSYSGGREAFF
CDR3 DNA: TGTGCCAGCAGTTACTCGGGGGGGAGGGAAGCTTTCTTT

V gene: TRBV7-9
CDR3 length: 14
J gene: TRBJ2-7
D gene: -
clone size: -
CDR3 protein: CASSFGSEGDEQYF
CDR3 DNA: TGTGCCAGCAGCTTCGGTTCGGAGGGCGACGAGCAGTACTTC

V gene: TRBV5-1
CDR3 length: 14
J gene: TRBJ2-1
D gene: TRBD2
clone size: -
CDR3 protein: CASSWTSGSNEQFF
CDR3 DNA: TGCGCCAGCAGCTGGACTAGCGGGAGCAATGAGCAGTTCTTC

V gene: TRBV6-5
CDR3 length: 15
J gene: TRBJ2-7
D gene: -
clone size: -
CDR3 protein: CASSGPGRISYEQYF
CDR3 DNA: TGTGCCAGCAGTGGGCCAGGGCGGATCTCCTACGAGCAGTACTTC

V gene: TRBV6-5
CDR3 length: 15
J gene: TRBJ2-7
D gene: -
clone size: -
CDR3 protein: CASVASREPFGEQYF
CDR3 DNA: TGTGCCAGCGTTGCGAGCAGGGAACCTTTCGGGGAGCAGTACTTC

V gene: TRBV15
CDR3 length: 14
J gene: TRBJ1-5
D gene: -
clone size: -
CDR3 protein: CATSREGGGQPQHF
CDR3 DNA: TGTGCCACCAGCAGGGAGGGGGGGGGTCAGCCCCAGCATTTT

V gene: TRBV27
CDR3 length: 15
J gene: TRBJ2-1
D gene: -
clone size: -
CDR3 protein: CASSPSPGDYNEQFF
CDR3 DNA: TGTGCCAGCAGCCCATCCCCAGGGGACTACAATGAGCAGTTCTTC

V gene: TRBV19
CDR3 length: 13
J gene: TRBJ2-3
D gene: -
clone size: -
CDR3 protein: CASRGQGTDTQYF
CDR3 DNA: TGTGCCAGTAGGGGCCAGGGCACAGATACGCAGTATTTT

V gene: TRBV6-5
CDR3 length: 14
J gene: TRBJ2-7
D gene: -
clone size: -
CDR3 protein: CASSYSPGGYEQYF
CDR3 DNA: TGTGCCAGCAGTTACTCCCCGGGTGGCTACGAGCAGTACTTC

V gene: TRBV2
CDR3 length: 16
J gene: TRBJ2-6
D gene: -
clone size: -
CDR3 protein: CASRYRASSGANVLTF
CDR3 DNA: TGTGCCAGCAGGTACAGGGCCTCCTCTGGGGCCAACGTCCTGACTTTC

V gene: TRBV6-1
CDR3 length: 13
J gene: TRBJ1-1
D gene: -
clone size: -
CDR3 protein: CASSVYRNTEAFF
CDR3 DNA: TGTGCCAGCAGTGTATACAGGAACACTGAAGCTTTCTTT